One sample yielded the 30 T cell receptor beta chains listed below, sequenced in a study of T cell repertoires in aging, cancer and after chemotherapy. A mixed TRB-A/B primer pool amplified rearranged TRB by multiplex touch-down PCR. TCRdb used MiXCR to reprocess the multiplex PCR reads, holding one entry per CDR3 protein. The repertoire holds around 680 distinct CDR3 sequences, with 25% to 40% as singletons. Amplification of TCR beta used genomic DNA extracted from peripheral blood. Sequenced input: blood. These receptors originate from a human donor with a blood cancer.

This chain joins TRBV19 and TRBJ1-1; weak D call: TRBD1 (5 bases). Germline V gives CDR1 LNHDA, CDR2 SQIVND (reference sequence). There are 13 residues in the CDR3. V gave up 3 bases and J gave up 5 bases, with 10 bases separating them. The CDR3 reads CASSIKGVTEAFF. In DNA, the CDR3 is TGTGCCAGTAGTATCAAAGGGGTAACTGAAGCTTTCTTT.

This clonotype was seen only a few times. This chain uses TRBV19 with TRBJ1-5; D not certain. The CDR3 runs to 13 residues. Trimming left V 0 bases short and J 4 bases short, with 4 bases between. The V gene's germline CDR1 is LNHDA and CDR2 SQIVND (reference sequence). Here the CDR3 reads CASSIDGNQPQHF. In nucleotides, the CDR3 is TGTGCCAGTAGTATAGATGGGAATCAGCCCCAGCATTTT. The full variable domain, in which reference TRBV19 and TRBJ1-5 provide the parts outside the CDR3, is DGGITQSPKYLFRKEGQNVTLSCEQNLNHDAMYWYRQDPGQGLRLIYYSQIVNDFQKGDIAEGYSVSREKKESFPLTVTSAQKNPTAFYLCASSIDGNQPQHFGDGTRLSIL.

There are a few counts of this clonotype. CDR3 sequence (DNA): TGTGCCAGCAGCTTGGAGGGCTTGAACACTGAAGCTTTCTTT. This encodes CASSLEGLNTEAFF. This chain links TRBV5-4 with TRBJ1-1; D unclear. The germline gives CDR1 SGHNT, CDR2 YYREEE (reference sequence). The V end was cut by 0 bases, the J end by 0 bases, with 6 bases between. This CDR3 is built from 14 residues.

This clonotype is classed as medium-sized. J is TRBJ1-6 and V is TRBV19; a possible D gene is TRBD1 (5 bases). Germline values: CDR1 LNHDA, CDR2 SQIVND (reference sequence). The ends were cut back, 8 bases at V and 9 bases at J, with 17 bases in the middle. The CDR3 length is 14 residues. CDR3 loop: CASRDGFTGSPLHF. The CDR3 coding sequence is TGTGCCAGTCGGGACGGATTTACGGGTTCACCCCTCCACTTT.

This sequence joins TRBV7-9 and TRBJ2-1; D gene ambiguous. Trimming took off 1 base at V and 12 bases at J, with 7 bases between the two ends. This CDR3 comprises 11 residues. Germline V gives CDR1 SEHNR, CDR2 FQNEAQ (reference sequence). CDR3 DNA sequence: TGTGCCAGCAGCTTAGGTGGGTGGCAGTTCTTC. Translation gives CASSLGGWQFF.

This clonotype is large in the sample. V gene TRBV29-1 combines with J gene TRBJ1-2; D unclear. Looked up from germline, CDR1 is SQVTM and CDR2 is ANQGSEA. The CDR3 loop spans 10 amino acids. V shed 3 bases and J shed 6 bases, with 5 bases lying between them. Here the CDR3 DNA reads TGCAGCGTTGAGAAAGATGGCTACACCTTC. It encodes CSVEKDGYTF.

This clonotype was picked up a small number of times. J is TRBJ2-7 and V is TRBV6-2 or TRBV6-3; TRBD2 agrees at 9 bases. Trimming at V came to 10 bases and at J to 4 bases, leaving 11 bases not matched to a gene. Germline assignment: CDR1 MNHEY and CDR2 SVGEGT. The CDR3 consists of 14 residues. The CDR3 bases are TGTGCCACCACTACCCCGGGACTAGCTTACGAGCAGTACTTC. Protein sequence: CATTTPGLAYEQYF.

This rearrangement joins TRBV6-5 to TRBJ2-3; 12 bases are shared with TRBD2. This CDR3 region has 16 residues. V was pared by 8 bases and J by 2 bases, with 8 bases of the junction left unmatched. CDR1 is MNHEY, CDR2 SVGAGI, per germline. As DNA, the CDR3 is TGTGCCAGCTCACCAAGACTAGCGGGGGACACAGATACGCAGTATTTT. Residues: CASSPRLAGDTDTQYF.

In its sample, this clonotype is medium-sized (0.01 to 0.1%). This chain connects TRBV6-2 or TRBV6-3 to TRBJ2-5, with D hard to call. Trimming removed 2 bases at V and 5 bases at J, with 6 bases between. The CDR3 loop spans 12 amino acids. CDR1 and CDR2 (germline): MNHEY, SVGEGT. Written as DNA, the CDR3 is TGTGCCAGCAGTTACCTCGTTGAGACCCAGTACTTC. Amino acids: CASSYLVETQYF.

This clonotype showed up just a few times. The chain employs TRBV5-6 and TRBJ2-3, with D hard to call. Trimming took off 2 bases at V and 3 bases at J, with 1 base between the two ends. Germline V lookup: CDR1 SGHDT, CDR2 YYEEEE. The CDR3 has 11 amino acids. The CDR3 protein is CASSLTDTQYF. As DNA, the CDR3 is TGTGCCAGCAGCTTAACAGATACGCAGTATTTT.

The rearrangement joins TRBV18 to TRBJ2-1, with TRBD1 identical over 8 bases. This CDR3 comprises 15 residues. Germline V CDR1 and CDR2: KGHSH, LQKENI. The junction had 10 bases not matched to a gene; V was cut back by 6 bases and J by 6 bases. DNA of the CDR3: TGTGCCAGCTCCTTCGGCAGGGGGCTTGGCAATGAGCAGTTCTTC. Translating gives CASSFGRGLGNEQFF.

This clonotype came up a few times. The gene calls are TRBV20-1 and TRBJ2-7; a possible D gene is TRBD1 (5 bases). The V end lost 3 bases, the J end lost 0 bases, and 12 bases lay between the germline ends. This CDR3 has 14 amino acids. CDR1 is DFQATT and CDR2 is SNEGSKA in the germline V gene (reference sequence). The CDR3 DNA reads TGCAGTGCTAGTCTAGGGGCCAGCTCCTACGAGCAGTACTTC. It codes for CSASLGASSYEQYF.

CDR3: CASSLGTSGNTGELFF. The CDR3 region has the DNA TGTGCCAGCAGCTTGGGGACTAGCGGGAACACCGGGGAGCTGTTTTTT. This chain joins TRBV5-4 and TRBJ2-2; 10 bases match TRBD2. This CDR3 is built from 16 residues. V dropped 0 bases and J dropped 1; count of bases not matched to a gene: 0. Germline values: CDR1 SGHNT, CDR2 YYREEE (reference sequence). The full variable domain, completed using reference TRBV5-4 and TRBJ2-2, is ETGVTQSPTHLIKTRGQQVTLRCSSQSGHNTVSWYQQALGQGPQFIFQYYREEENGRGNFPPRFSGLQFPNYSSELNVNALELDDSALYLCASSLGTSGNTGELFFGEGSRLTVL.

The chain employs TRBV12-3 or TRBV12-4 and TRBJ2-7, with 8 nucleotides matching TRBD1. The trim removed 2 bases at V and 6 bases at J, leaving 6 bases unmatched. The CDR3 length is 14 residues. In DNA, the CDR3 is TGTGCCAGCAGTTTATCCCGCGGACAGGGCGAGCAGTACTTC. This gives the protein CASSLSRGQGEQYF.

The sample holds a few counts of this clonotype. The chain employs TRBV30 and TRBJ2-5; D gene unclear. V was shortened by 0 bases and J by 2 bases, with 16 bases between the two germline ends. Germline CDR1 is GTSNPN and CDR2 is SVGIG (reference sequence). The CDR3 totals 16 residues. The chain's CDR3 is CAWSVPVLMEQETQYF. The DNA for the CDR3 is TGTGCCTGGAGTGTACCGGTGTTGATGGAACAAGAGACCCAGTACTTC.

By sample share, this clonotype is medium-sized (0.01 to 0.1%). The chain has TRBV6-5 and TRBJ2-3; D may be TRBD1 or TRBD2 (5 bases each). V was trimmed by 2 bases and J by 5 bases, leaving 17 bases between them. CDR1 is MNHEY, CDR2 SVGAGI, per germline. CDR3 size: 16 residues. The CDR3 region is CASSYRSGQVVDTQYF. The CDR3 coding sequence is TGTGCCAGCAGTTACAGGTCGGGGCAGGTGGTAGATACGCAGTATTTT.

The chain joins TRBV4-3 to TRBJ2-2, with TRBD2 matching over 7 bases. Unmatched junction bases numbered 2, after V lost 0 bases and J lost 7 bases. The germline V gene encodes CDR1 LGHNA and CDR2 YSLEER. The CDR3 has 14 amino acids. Here the CDR3 reads CASSQDRGVGELFF. Here the CDR3 DNA reads TGCGCCAGCAGCCAAGATCGGGGGGTCGGGGAGCTGTTTTTT.

The V call is TRBV13, the J call TRBJ1-3, with D possibly matching TRBD1 (5 bases). Trimming took 5 bases from V and 0 from J, leaving 5 bases between them. Germline V CDR1 and CDR2: PRHDT, FYEKMQ (reference sequence). CDR3 length: 13 residues. This chain's CDR3 is CASSDSSGNTIYF. Here the CDR3 DNA reads TGTGCCAGCAGCGACAGCTCTGGAAACACCATATATTTT.

The chain is built from TRBV5-5 and TRBJ1-5; D gene ambiguous. Trimming stripped 7 bases from V and 5 bases from J, with 7 bases between. Germline values: CDR1 SGHKS, CDR2 YYEKEE (reference sequence). There are 11 residues in the CDR3. CDR3 nucleotide sequence: TGTGCCAGCCGAGTCCATCAGCCCCAGCATTTT. It codes for CASRVHQPQHF. The entire variable domain, with the rest obtained from reference TRBV5-5 and TRBJ1-5, is as follows: DAGVTQSPTHLIKTRGQQVTLRCSPISGHKSVSWYQQVLGQGPQFIFQYYEKEERGRGNFPDRFSARQFPNYSSELNVNALLLGDSALYLCASRVHQPQHFGDGTRLSIL.

This clonotype is judged medium-sized. The chain couples TRBV19 to TRBJ2-3; 7 bases are a match to TRBD2. Trimming cost V 10 bases and J 4 bases; bases outside gene matches: 11. Looked up from germline, CDR1 is LNHDA and CDR2 is SQIVND (reference sequence). This CDR3 region has 14 residues. CDR3 nucleotide sequence: TGTGCCACTACCTCGGGCGGGAGCGCAGATACGCAGTATTTT. Its protein product is CATTSGGSADTQYF.

Within the sample, this clonotype is large (0.1 to 1%). The chain links TRBV27 to TRBJ2-7, with a tentative D call TRBD2 (6 bases). The germline CDR1 and CDR2 sequences are MNHEY and SMNVEV (reference sequence). CDR3 length: 14 residues. Deletions cut 6 bases from V and 3 bases from J, with 15 bases between. CDR3 residues: CASRGLSLGYEQYF. CDR3 DNA: TGTGCCAGCAGGGGACTCTCCTTGGGCTACGAGCAGTACTTC.

This chain joins TRBV13 and TRBJ2-5; 8 positions agree with TRBD2. CDR3 length: 15 residues. Germline CDR1 reads PRHDT; CDR2 reads FYEKMQ (reference sequence). After removal of 6 bases from V and 2 bases from J, the junction contained 8 bases not matched to a gene. The CDR3 loop is CASRIERGPQETQYF. In DNA, the CDR3 is TGTGCCAGCAGGATAGAGCGGGGGCCTCAAGAGACCCAGTACTTC.

This clonotype came up a few times. The V and J genes are TRBV18 and TRBJ2-7; no reliable D call. This CDR3 is built from 15 residues. Trimming pared 2 bases from V and 2 bases from J, leaving 13 bases between. The germline V gene encodes CDR1 KGHSH and CDR2 LQKENI. CDR3 in amino acids: CASSPFETDPYEQYF. The CDR3 DNA reads TGTGCCAGCTCACCATTCGAGACGGACCCCTACGAGCAGTACTTC.

The rearrangement links TRBV6-2 or TRBV6-3 to TRBJ1-5; D gene unclear. V was cut by 4 bases and J by 7 bases, with 14 bases left in between. In germline, CDR1 is MNHEY, CDR2 SVGEGT. The CDR3 is made up of 14 amino acids. CDR3 sequence (DNA): TGTGCCAGCAGTTCCATCCTGGGTGGGCAGCCCCAGCATTTT. Translated: CASSSILGGQPQHF.

This clonotype has a single count. The chain recombines TRBV7-6 with TRBJ2-1; possibly TRBD2 for D (5 bases). Germline V gene lookup returns CDR1 SGHVS and CDR2 FNYEAQ. This CDR3 comprises 14 residues. The V gene lost 3 bases and the J gene lost 5 bases, with 11 bases spanning the gap. The CDR3 sequence: CASSLDTEDNEQFF. Written as DNA, the CDR3 is TGTGCCAGCAGCTTGGATACGGAGGACAATGAGCAGTTCTTC.

This clonotype came up a few times. The V and J genes are TRBV20-1 and TRBJ2-7; weak D call: TRBD1 (6 bases). The CDR3 loop spans 12 amino acids. V was shortened by 5 bases and J by 5 bases, with 13 bases between the two germline ends. The germline gives CDR1 DFQATT, CDR2 SNEGSKA (reference sequence). This CDR3 is CSADTGFDEQYF. The CDR3 DNA follows: TGCAGTGCTGACACAGGGTTCGACGAGCAGTACTTC.

About this clonotype itself: A read error may account for a junction end that differs from germline. The J gene is TRBJ2-3, the V gene TRBV19; TRBD2 matches at 9 bases. The CDR3 has 15 residues. Germline CDR1 LNHDA, CDR2 SQIVND (reference sequence). CDR3 region: CASSRSGGGTDTRYF. In nucleotides, the CDR3 is TGTGCCAGTAGTCGTAGCGGGGGTGGCACAGATACGCGGTATTTT.

This clonotype was counted once. The chain uses TRBV20-1 and TRBJ2-7, with D hard to call. The CDR3 length is 13 residues. The germline V gene encodes CDR1 DFQATT and CDR2 SNEGSKA (reference sequence). V was pared by 1 base and J by 1 base, with 8 bases between. The CDR3 reads CSARGRSSYEQYF. The DNA for the CDR3 is TGCAGTGCTAGAGGCAGGAGTTCCTACGAGCAGTACTTC.

For the CDR3, the DNA is TGTGCCAGCAGTTTACCCAGGCCGCCCTACGAGCAGTACTTC. Amino acid sequence: CASSLPRPPYEQYF. The chain employs TRBV12-3 or TRBV12-4 and TRBJ2-7; no clear D. V was trimmed by 2 bases and J by 2 bases, leaving 10 bases between them. This CDR3 comprises 14 residues.

This clonotype was picked up a small number of times. The chain has TRBV5-5 and TRBJ1-4; possible D gene TRBD1, 5 bases. Germline lookup yields CDR1 SGHKS and CDR2 YYEKEE (reference sequence). Trimming cost V 0 bases and J 7 bases, with 13 bases left between them. The CDR3 loop spans 15 amino acids. CDR3 DNA sequence: TGTGCCAGCAGCTTGGCCGGGACCTTTGGTGAAAAACTGTTTTTT. Translated, it gives CASSLAGTFGEKLFF.